Listed below are T cell receptor beta chains from one sample, sequenced in a study of blood T cell repertoires in COVID-19. The protocol was immunoSEQ multiplex PCR, while the TCRdb copy is restricted to in-frame clones and leaves out a portion. The data contain over 130,000 clones, about nine tenths of them seen just once; the ten biggest clones take up roughly 4%. The material sequenced was peripheral blood. These receptors were taken from a woman aged 60 to 75 with active or convalescent COVID-19. CDR3s include the opening cysteine and the closing phenylalanine or tryptophan. The D gene is left open where the match is weak. For some rows the clone size is stated as once, few or many, or as a class when expanded; others skip it.

D	J	V	size	CDR3	DNA
TRBD1	TRBJ2-3	TRBV5-1	few	CASSTGGTDTQYF	TGCGCCAGCAGTACAGGGGGGACAGATACGCAGTATTTT
NA	TRBJ2-7	TRBV7-8	NA	CASSPGVGNAYEQYF	TGTGCCAGCAGCCCCGGGGTTGGCAATGCCTACGAGCAGTACTTC
NA	TRBJ1-2	TRBV2	NA	CASSEELGRAPF	TGTGCCAGCAGTGAAGAGCTAGGCAGGGCCCCCTTC
TRBD1	TRBJ2-5	TRBV27	NA	CASSLSGTVLGTQYF	TGTGCCAGCAGTTTATCCGGGACAGTATTAGGGACCCAGTACTTC
TRBD2	TRBJ2-5	TRBV5-4	NA	CASSPHWRGALETQYF	TGTGCCAGCAGCCCTCACTGGCGGGGGGCCCTAGAGACCCAGTACTTC
NA	TRBJ1-4	TRBV30	NA	CAWSVGTLNEKLFF	TGTGCCTGGAGTGTAGGGACTCTTAATGAAAAACTGTTTTTT
NA	TRBJ1-2	TRBV5-1	NA	CASSWNTGFLSGDYGYTF	TGCGCCAGCAGCTGGAACACAGGTTTCTTGTCTGGTGACTATGGCTACACCTTC
TRBD1	TRBJ1-2	TRBV2	NA	CASSQGARGYTF	TGTGCCAGCAGTCAGGGGGCGAGGGGCTACACCTTC
NA	TRBJ2-5	TRBV11-1	NA	CASSLSTYQETQYF	TGTGCCAGCAGCTTATCTACGTACCAAGAGACCCAGTACTTC
NA	TRBJ1-3	TRBV9	once	CASSVDLQESSGNTIYF	TGTGCCAGCAGCGTAGATCTACAGGAAAGCTCTGGAAACACCATATATTTT
NA	TRBJ2-3	TRBV5-8	NA	CASSSGEGTDTQYF	TGTGCCAGCAGCTCCGGTGAGGGCACAGATACGCAGTATTTT
NA	TRBJ1-5	TRBV12-3/TRBV12-4	NA	CASSFRDQPQHF	TGTGCCAGCAGTTTCCGGGATCAGCCCCAGCATTTT
NA	TRBJ2-2	TRBV18	NA	CASSLRFTNTGELFF	TGTGCCAGCTCACTCCGGTTTACGAACACCGGGGAGCTGTTTTTT
NA	TRBJ1-4	TRBV12-5	NA	CASGATGTVNEKLFF	TGTGCTAGTGGGGCGACCGGGACTGTTAATGAAAAACTGTTTTTT
NA	TRBJ1-6	TRBV19	once	CASSQDRIYSDSYNSPLHF	TGTGCCAGTAGCCAAGACAGGATCTATTCCGATTCCTATAATTCACCCCTCCACTTT
NA	TRBJ2-5	TRBV7-2	NA	CASSLMAIRGETQYF	TGTGCCAGCAGCTTAATGGCCATCCGTGGAGAGACCCAGTACTTC
TRBD2	TRBJ2-3	TRBV29-1	NA	CSVGLAGPTDTQYF	TGCAGCGTTGGGCTAGCGGGGCCCACAGATACGCAGTATTTT
NA	TRBJ1-2	TRBV2	NA	CASRRTANYGYTF	TGTGCCAGCAGAAGGACAGCGAACTATGGCTACACCTTC
TRBD2	TRBJ2-6	TRBV19	NA	CASSIRLGGGLGPLVLTF	TGTGCCAGTAGTATAAGACTGGGCGGGGGTCTGGGGCCTCTCGTCCTGACTTTC
NA	TRBJ1-1	TRBV20-1	NA	CSASSPTPDSNTEAFF	TGCAGTGCTAGTTCCCCGACACCTGATTCAAACACTGAAGCTTTCTTT
TRBD1	TRBJ1-2	TRBV30	once	CAWSVSWTGPYGYTF	TGTGCCTGGAGTGTATCTTGGACAGGGCCCTATGGCTACACCTTC
NA	TRBJ2-3	TRBV7-9	NA	CASSLAPGDTQYF	TGTGCCAGCAGCTTAGCTCCGGGAGATACGCAGTATTTT
TRBD1	TRBJ1-1	TRBV2	NA	CASSESPRDRNTEAFF	TGTGCCAGCAGTGAAAGCCCCCGGGACAGGAACACTGAAGCTTTCTTT
NA	TRBJ1-3	TRBV5-1	few	CASSLAGHRDTIYF	TGCGCCAGCAGCTTAGCAGGGCACCGGGACACCATATATTTT
NA	TRBJ2-7	TRBV10-1	NA	CASSEYIQKLPYEQYF	TGCGCCAGCAGTGAGTATATACAGAAGCTCCCCTACGAGCAGTACTTC
NA	TRBJ1-3	TRBV5-8	NA	CASSPIGQGTGNTIYF	TGTGCCAGCAGCCCAATCGGGCAGGGCACTGGAAACACCATATATTTT
NA	TRBJ1-2	TRBV18	NA	CASSPQPQGLYGYTF	TGTGCCAGCTCTCCACAGCCTCAGGGATTATATGGCTACACCTTC
TRBD1	TRBJ2-5	TRBV29-1	NA	CSVDPFHRQGETQYF	TGCAGCGTTGACCCTTTTCATCGACAGGGGGAGACCCAGTACTTC
TRBD2	TRBJ2-1	TRBV19	NA	CASSMPSAGGKYNEQFF	TGTGCCAGTAGTATGCCCTCTGCGGGGGGGAAGTACAATGAGCAGTTCTTC
NA	TRBJ1-1	TRBV13	NA	CASSTKVGGRTEAFF	TGTGCCAGCAGCACTAAGGTAGGTGGGAGGACTGAAGCTTTCTTT
TRBD1	TRBJ1-5	TRBV19	NA	CASSIATGEWTQPQHF	TGTGCCAGTAGTATAGCCACAGGGGAATGGACTCAGCCCCAGCATTTT
NA	TRBJ1-3	TRBV11-2	NA	CASSLDAQAIGNTIYF	TGTGCCAGCAGCTTAGATGCCCAGGCTATTGGAAACACCATATATTTT
NA	TRBJ1-5	TRBV7-2	NA	CASSFFGDQPQHF	TGTGCCAGCAGCTTTTTCGGGGATCAGCCCCAGCATTTT
TRBD1	TRBJ1-1	TRBV6-5	NA	CASSYEGQGNTEAFF	TGTGCCAGCAGTTACGAGGGACAGGGGAACACTGAAGCTTTCTTT
NA	TRBJ1-1	TRBV19	NA	CASSMAGLHTEAFF	TGTGCCAGTAGTATGGCTGGGCTGCACACTGAAGCTTTCTTT
NA	TRBJ2-7	TRBV6-6	NA	CASSYSAGVGYEQYF	TGTGCCAGCAGTTACTCAGCAGGGGTCGGGTACGAGCAGTACTTC
TRBD1	TRBJ1-2	TRBV19	once	CASSNRQGDGYTF	TGTGCCAGTAGTAACCGACAGGGGGATGGCTACACCTTC
NA	TRBJ2-3	TRBV5-1	once	CASSLEGGFSTDTQYF	TGCGCCAGCAGCTTGGAAGGCGGGTTTAGCACAGATACGCAGTATTTT
TRBD2	TRBJ2-7	TRBV6-2/TRBV6-3	NA	CASSGSGTSYEQYF	TGTGCCAGCAGTGGGAGCGGGACTTCCTACGAGCAGTACTTC
TRBD2	TRBJ2-3	TRBV6-5	NA	CASKTSGGRDTQYF	TGTGCCAGCAAAACTAGCGGGGGGAGAGATACGCAGTATTTT
TRBD2	TRBJ2-1	TRBV7-2	NA	CASRRTSGTYNEQFF	TGTGCCAGCAGGCGGACTAGCGGGACCTACAATGAGCAGTTCTTC
NA	TRBJ2-1	TRBV2	NA	CASSPVSLYNEQFF	TGTGCCAGCAGTCCCGTGTCCCTCTACAATGAGCAGTTCTTC
NA	TRBJ1-1	TRBV6-5	NA	CASSRTGIMNTEAFF	TGTGCCAGCAGTCGAACAGGGATAATGAACACTGAAGCTTTCTTT
NA	TRBJ1-2	TRBV18	NA	CASSPVRYRYGYTF	TGTGCCAGCTCACCGGTCAGATATCGCTATGGCTACACCTTC
TRBD1	TRBJ1-6	TRBV5-5	once	CASSPGQEGPLHF	TGTGCCAGCAGCCCGGGACAGGAGGGGCCCCTCCACTTT
TRBD1	TRBJ2-7	TRBV7-2	NA	CASSLVEGAREQYF	TGTGCCAGCAGCTTAGTTGAGGGGGCGCGTGAGCAGTACTTC
NA	TRBJ1-4	TRBV7-2	once	CASRLSGFGEKLFF	TGTGCCAGCAGATTGAGTGGTTTCGGTGAAAAACTGTTTTTT
NA	TRBJ1-3	TRBV19	NA	CASSTGILSGNTIYF	TGTGCCAGTTCTACCGGGATCCTCTCTGGAAACACCATATATTTT
NA	TRBJ1-1	TRBV4-3	NA	CASSQEGQGNTEAFF	TGCGCCAGCAGCCAAGAGGGGCAGGGGAACACTGAAGCTTTCTTT
TRBD2	TRBJ2-7	TRBV6-5	NA	CASRYSSGGLYEQYF	TGTGCCAGCAGATACAGTAGCGGGGGGCTATACGAGCAGTACTTC
NA	TRBJ1-2	TRBV11-2	NA	CASSSLQGRRIGYTF	TGTGCCAGCAGCTCCTTACAGGGCCGTAGAATTGGCTACACCTTC